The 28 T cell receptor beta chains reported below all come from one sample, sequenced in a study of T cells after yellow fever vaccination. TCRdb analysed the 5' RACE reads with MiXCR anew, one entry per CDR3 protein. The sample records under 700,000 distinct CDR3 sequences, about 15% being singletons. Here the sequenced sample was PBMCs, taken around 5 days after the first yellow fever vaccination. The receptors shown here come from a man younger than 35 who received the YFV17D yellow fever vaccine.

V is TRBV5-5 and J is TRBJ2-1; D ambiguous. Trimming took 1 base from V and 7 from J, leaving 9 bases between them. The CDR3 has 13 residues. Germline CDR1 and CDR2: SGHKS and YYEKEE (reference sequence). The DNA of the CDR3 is TGTGCCAGCAGCTTGCGTACGGAAAATGAGCAGTTCTTC. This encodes CASSLRTENEQFF.

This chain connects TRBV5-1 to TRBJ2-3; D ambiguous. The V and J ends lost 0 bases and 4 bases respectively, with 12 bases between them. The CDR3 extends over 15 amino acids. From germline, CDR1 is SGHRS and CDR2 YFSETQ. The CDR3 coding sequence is TGCGCCAGCAGCTTGGGGGGATTCCAATCAGATACGCAGTATTTT. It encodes CASSLGGFQSDTQYF. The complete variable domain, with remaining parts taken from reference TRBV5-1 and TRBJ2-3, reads KAGVTQTPRYLIKTRGQQVTLSCSPISGHRSVSWYQQTPGQGLQFLFEYFSETQRNKGNFPGRFSGRQFSNSRSEMNVSTLELGDSALYLCASSLGGFQSDTQYFGPGTRLTVL.

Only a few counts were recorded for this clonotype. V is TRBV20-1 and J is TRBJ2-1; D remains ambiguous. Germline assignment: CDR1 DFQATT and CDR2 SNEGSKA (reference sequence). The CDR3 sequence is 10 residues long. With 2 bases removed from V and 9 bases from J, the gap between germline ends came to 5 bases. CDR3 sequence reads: CSARTREQFF. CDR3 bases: TGCAGTGCTAGAACCCGTGAGCAGTTCTTC.

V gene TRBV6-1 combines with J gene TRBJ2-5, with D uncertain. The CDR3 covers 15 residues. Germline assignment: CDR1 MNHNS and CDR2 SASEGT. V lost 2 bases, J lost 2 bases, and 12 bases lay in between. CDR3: CASSETTSWQETQYF. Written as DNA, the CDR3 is TGTGCCAGCAGTGAAACCACCAGCTGGCAAGAGACCCAGTACTTC.

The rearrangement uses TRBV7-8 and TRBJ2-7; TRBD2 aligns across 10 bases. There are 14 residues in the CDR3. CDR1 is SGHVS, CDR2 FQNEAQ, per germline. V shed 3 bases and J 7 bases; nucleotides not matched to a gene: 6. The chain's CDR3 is CASSFLTSGNEQYF. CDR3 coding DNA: TGTGCCAGCAGCTTCCTAACTAGCGGGAATGAGCAGTACTTC.

DNA of the CDR3: TGCGCCAGCAGCCAGAATTCAGCAGGGTACAGGGCCAACGTCCTGACTTTC. Translating gives CASSQNSAGYRANVLTF. V usage is TRBV4-1 and J usage is TRBJ2-6; D might be TRBD1 (5 bases). Trimming stripped 3 bases from V and 5 bases from J, with 17 bases between. The CDR3 extends over 17 amino acids. Germline V gene sequence: CDR1 MGHRA, CDR2 YSYEKL.

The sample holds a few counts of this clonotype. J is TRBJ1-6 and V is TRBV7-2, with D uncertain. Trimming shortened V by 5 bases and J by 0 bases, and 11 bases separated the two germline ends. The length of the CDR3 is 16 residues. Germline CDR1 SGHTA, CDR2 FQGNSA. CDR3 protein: CASSPQRSSYNSPLHF. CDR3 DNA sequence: TGTGCCAGCAGCCCACAGCGGAGCTCCTATAATTCACCCCTCCACTTT.

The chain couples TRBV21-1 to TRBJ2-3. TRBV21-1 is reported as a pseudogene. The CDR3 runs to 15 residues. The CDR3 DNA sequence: TGTGCCAGCAGCAAACGAGGCCTCGGCACAGATACGCAGTATTTT. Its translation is CASSKRGLGTDTQYF.

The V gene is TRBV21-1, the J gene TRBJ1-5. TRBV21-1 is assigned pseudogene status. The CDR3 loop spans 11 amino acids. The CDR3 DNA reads TGTGCCAGCAGCAAGTTTCAGCCCCAGCATTTT. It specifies CASSKFQPQHF.

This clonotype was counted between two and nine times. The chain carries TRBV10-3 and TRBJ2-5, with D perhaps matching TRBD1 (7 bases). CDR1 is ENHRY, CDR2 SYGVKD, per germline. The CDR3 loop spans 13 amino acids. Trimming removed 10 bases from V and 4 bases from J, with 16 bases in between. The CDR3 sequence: CATAGGIVETQYF. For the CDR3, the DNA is TGTGCCACCGCAGGGGGGATTGTAGAGACCCAGTACTTC.

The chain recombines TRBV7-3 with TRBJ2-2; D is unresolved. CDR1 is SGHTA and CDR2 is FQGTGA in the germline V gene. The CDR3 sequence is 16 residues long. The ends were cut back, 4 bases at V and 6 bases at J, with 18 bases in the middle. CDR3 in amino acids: CASSSQAAPVPGELFF. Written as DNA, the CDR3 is TGTGCCAGCAGCTCCCAAGCCGCGCCGGTCCCCGGGGAGCTGTTTTTT. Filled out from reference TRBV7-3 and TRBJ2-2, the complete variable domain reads GAGVSQTPSNKVTEKGKYVELRCDPISGHTALYWYRQSLGQGPEFLIYFQGTGAADDSGLPNDRFFAVRPEGSVSTLKIQRTERGDSAVYLCASSSQAAPVPGELFFGEGSRLTVL.

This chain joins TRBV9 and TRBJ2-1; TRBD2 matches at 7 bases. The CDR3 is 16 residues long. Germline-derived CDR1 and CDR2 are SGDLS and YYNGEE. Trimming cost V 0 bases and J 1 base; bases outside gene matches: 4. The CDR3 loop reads CASSVGVGGSYNEQFF. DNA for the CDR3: TGTGCCAGCAGCGTAGGGGTGGGGGGGTCCTACAATGAGCAGTTCTTC.

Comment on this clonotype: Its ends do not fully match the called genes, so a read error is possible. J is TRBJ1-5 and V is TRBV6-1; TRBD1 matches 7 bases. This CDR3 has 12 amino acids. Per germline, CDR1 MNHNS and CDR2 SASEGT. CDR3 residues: CDSSAPTGLPHF. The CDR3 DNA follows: TGTGACAGCAGTGCCCCGACAGGGTTACCGCATTTT.

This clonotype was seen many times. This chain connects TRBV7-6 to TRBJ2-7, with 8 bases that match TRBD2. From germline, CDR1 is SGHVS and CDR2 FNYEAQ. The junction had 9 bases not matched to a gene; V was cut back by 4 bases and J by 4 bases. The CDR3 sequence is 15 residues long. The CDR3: CASSSFGGVSYEQYF. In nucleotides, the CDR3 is TGTGCCAGCAGCTCGTTCGGGGGGGTATCGTACGAGCAGTACTTC.

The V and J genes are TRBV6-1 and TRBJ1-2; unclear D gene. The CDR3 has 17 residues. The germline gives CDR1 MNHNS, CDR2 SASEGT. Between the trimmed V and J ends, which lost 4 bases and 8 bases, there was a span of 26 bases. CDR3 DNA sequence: TGTGCCAGCAGTGCTATCCCCGGGCTCGGCAGCCCCGACGGCTACACCTTC. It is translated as CASSAIPGLGSPDGYTF.

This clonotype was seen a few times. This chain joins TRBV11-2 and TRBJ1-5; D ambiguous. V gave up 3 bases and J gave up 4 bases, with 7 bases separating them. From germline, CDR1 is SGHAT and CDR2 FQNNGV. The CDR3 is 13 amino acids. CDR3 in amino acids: CASSFWVNQPQHF. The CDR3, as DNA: TGTGCCAGCAGCTTTTGGGTGAATCAGCCCCAGCATTTT.

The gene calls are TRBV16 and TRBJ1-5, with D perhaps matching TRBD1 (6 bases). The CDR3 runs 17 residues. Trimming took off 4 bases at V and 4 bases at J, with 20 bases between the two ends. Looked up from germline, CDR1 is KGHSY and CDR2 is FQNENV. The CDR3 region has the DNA TGTGCCAGCAGCCTAGGCCGCCGGGGGGCCGGAAATCAGCCCCAGCATTTT. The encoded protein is CASSLGRRGAGNQPQHF.

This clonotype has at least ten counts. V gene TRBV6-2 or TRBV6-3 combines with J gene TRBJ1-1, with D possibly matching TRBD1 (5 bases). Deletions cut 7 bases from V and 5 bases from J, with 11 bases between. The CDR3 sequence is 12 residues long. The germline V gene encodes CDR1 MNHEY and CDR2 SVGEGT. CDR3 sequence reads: CASTTGGTEAFF. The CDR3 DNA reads TGTGCCAGCACCACGGGGGGAACTGAAGCTTTCTTT.

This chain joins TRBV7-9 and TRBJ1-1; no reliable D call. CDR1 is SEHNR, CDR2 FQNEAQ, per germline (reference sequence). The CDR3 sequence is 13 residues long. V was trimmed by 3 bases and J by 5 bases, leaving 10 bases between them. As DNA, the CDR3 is TGTGCCAGCAGCTTGCAAACGGGAACTGAAGCTTTCTTT. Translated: CASSLQTGTEAFF. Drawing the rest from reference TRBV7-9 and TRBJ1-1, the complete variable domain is DTGVSQNPRHKITKRGQNVTFRCDPISEHNRLYWYRQTLGQGPEFLTYFQNEAQLEKSRLLSDRFSAERPKGSFSTLEIQRTEQGDSAMYLCASSLQTGTEAFFGQGTRLTVV.

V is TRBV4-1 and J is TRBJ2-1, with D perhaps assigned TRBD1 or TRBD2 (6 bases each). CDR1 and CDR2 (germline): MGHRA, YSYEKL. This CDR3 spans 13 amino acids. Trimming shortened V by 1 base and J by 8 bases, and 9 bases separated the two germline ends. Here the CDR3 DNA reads TGCGCCAGCAGCCAAGCCGGGGGCCATGAGCAGTTCTTC. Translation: CASSQAGGHEQFF.

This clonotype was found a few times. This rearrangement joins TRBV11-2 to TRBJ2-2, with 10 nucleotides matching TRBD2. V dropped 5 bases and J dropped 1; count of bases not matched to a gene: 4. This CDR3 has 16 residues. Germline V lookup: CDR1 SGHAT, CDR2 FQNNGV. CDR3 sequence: CASSIIAGGNTGELFF. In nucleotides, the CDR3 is TGTGCCAGCAGCATTATAGCGGGGGGGAACACCGGGGAGCTGTTTTTT.

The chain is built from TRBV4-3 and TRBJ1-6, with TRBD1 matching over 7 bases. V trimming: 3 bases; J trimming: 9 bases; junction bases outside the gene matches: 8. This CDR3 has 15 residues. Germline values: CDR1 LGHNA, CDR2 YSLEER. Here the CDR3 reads CASSHSRGAFSPLHF. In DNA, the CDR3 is TGCGCCAGCAGCCATTCCAGGGGGGCTTTTTCACCCCTCCACTTT.

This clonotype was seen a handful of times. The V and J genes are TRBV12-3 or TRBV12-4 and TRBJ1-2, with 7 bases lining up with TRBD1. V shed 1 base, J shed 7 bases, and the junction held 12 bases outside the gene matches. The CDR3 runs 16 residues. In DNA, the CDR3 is TGTGCCAGCAGTTTAGGGACAGGAGTCGGGAGGGGTGGCTACACCTTC. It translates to CASSLGTGVGRGGYTF.

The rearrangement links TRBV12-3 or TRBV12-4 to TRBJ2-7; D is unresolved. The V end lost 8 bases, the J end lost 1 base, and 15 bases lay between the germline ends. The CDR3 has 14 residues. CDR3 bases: TGTGCCAGCCGAACTCATGGGTCGTCCTACGAGCAGTACTTC. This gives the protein CASRTHGSSYEQYF.

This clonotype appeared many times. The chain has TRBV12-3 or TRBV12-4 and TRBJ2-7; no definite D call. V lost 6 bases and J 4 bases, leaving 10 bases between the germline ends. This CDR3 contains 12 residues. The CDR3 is CASSLAGYEQYF. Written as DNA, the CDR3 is TGTGCCAGCAGCTTGGCCGGGTACGAGCAGTACTTC.

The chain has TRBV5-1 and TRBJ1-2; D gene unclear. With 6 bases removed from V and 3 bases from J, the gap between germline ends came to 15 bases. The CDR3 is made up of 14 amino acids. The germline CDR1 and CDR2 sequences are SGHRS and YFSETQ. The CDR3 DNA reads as TGCGCCAGCAAACGGTCAGTGGAGGACTATGGCTACACCTTC. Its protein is CASKRSVEDYGYTF.

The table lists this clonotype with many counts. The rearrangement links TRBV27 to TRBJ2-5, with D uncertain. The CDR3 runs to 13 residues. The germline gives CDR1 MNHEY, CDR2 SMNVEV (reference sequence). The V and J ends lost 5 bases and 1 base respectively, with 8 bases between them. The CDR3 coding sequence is TGTGCCAGCAGTCCCCCTCTCCAAGAGACCCAGTACTTC. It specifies CASSPPLQETQYF.

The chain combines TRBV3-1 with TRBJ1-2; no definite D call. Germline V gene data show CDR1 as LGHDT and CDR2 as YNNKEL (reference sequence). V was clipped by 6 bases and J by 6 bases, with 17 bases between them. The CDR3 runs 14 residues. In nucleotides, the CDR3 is TGTGCCAGCAGTCAAAGACATCTGACTCATGGCTACACCTTC. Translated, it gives CASSQRHLTHGYTF.